This entry lists 32 T cell receptor beta chains sequenced from one sample in a study of cytomegalovirus exposure and HLA in healthy donors. Amplification used 60 Vbeta primers and 13 Jbeta primers. Sequencing was performed with immunoSEQ multiplex PCR; in TCRdb, only in-frame clones are kept and a portion is missing. The sample consists of 100,000 to 150,000 clones, around 73% of them appearing once. Source material: PBMCs. The receptors were gathered from a human donor in good health.

This chain joins TRBV2 and TRBJ2-7; 10 bases match TRBD1. The CDR3 length is 13 residues. Losses at the gene ends were 10 bases for V and 2 bases for J; bases not matched to a gene: 5. Per germline, CDR1 SNHLY and CDR2 FYNNEI. CDR3 in DNA: TGTGCCACCGCCGGGACAGGGGCCTACGAGCAGTACTTC. Protein sequence: CATAGTGAYEQYF.

This clone has only a few counts. V and J are TRBV5-4 and TRBJ2-2; TRBD1 agrees at 7 bases. The CDR3 extends over 15 amino acids. V shed 4 bases, J shed 2 bases, and the junction held 5 bases outside the gene matches. The germline CDR1 and CDR2 sequences are SGHNT and YYREEE (reference sequence). Here the CDR3 reads CASSTGTVNTGELFF. The CDR3 coding sequence is TGTGCCAGCAGCACCGGGACAGTAAACACCGGGGAGCTGTTTTTT. The full variable domain, completed using reference TRBV5-4 and TRBJ2-2, is ETGVTQSPTHLIKTRGQQVTLRCSSQSGHNTVSWYQQALGQGPQFIFQYYREEENGRGNFPPRFSGLQFPNYSSELNVNALELDDSALYLCASSTGTVNTGELFFGEGSRLTVL.

V usage is TRBV28 and J usage is TRBJ1-2; tentative D call: TRBD1 (6 bases). This CDR3 has 14 residues. V dropped 6 bases and J dropped 8 bases, with 19 bases sitting between them. The germline gives CDR1 MDHEN, CDR2 SYDVKM. This chain's CDR3 is CASRRMTGLGGYTF. The DNA of the CDR3 is TGTGCCAGCAGACGAATGACAGGTTTGGGAGGCTACACCTTC.

Concerning this clone: This sample also contains other DNA sequences that code for the same CDR3. The chain joins TRBV19 to TRBJ2-3, with 9 positions matching TRBD2. The V gene end was trimmed by 6 bases and the J gene end by 1 base; junction bases not matched to a gene: 23. CDR3 length equals 21 residues. Germline CDR1 reads LNHDA; CDR2 reads SQIVND (reference sequence). Written as DNA, the CDR3 is TGTGCCAGTAGCAAAAGGCTGTCGCTAGCGGGGTTTGAGAGGGGCACAGATACGCAGTATTTT. It is translated as CASSKRLSLAGFERGTDTQYF.

This clone has a handful of counts. The chain couples TRBV19 to TRBJ1-3; D is possibly TRBD1 (5 bases). The CDR3 length is 16 residues. Per the germline V gene, CDR1 is LNHDA and CDR2 is SQIVND (reference sequence). With 5 bases removed from V and 0 bases from J, the gap between germline ends came to 14 bases. DNA for the CDR3: TGTGCCAGTAGTGTCCAGGGTGGTCTCTCTGGAAACACCATATATTTT. Translation gives CASSVQGGLSGNTIYF.

This clone has just a few counts. This CDR3 is CAWAGTMNTEAFF. CDR3 in DNA: TGTGCCTGGGCGGGGACTATGAACACTGAAGCTTTCTTT. The chain couples TRBV30 to TRBJ1-1; tentative D call: TRBD1 (5 bases). Germline loops: CDR1 GTSNPN, CDR2 SVGIG (reference sequence). The V and J ends lost 5 bases and 0 bases respectively, with 10 bases between them. This CDR3 region has 13 residues. Full variable domain (rest looked up from reference TRBV30 and TRBJ1-1): SQTIHQWPATLVQPVGSPLSLECTVEGTSNPNLYWYRQAAGRGLQLLFYSVGIGQISSEVPQNLSASRPQDRQFILSSKKLLLSDSGFYLCAWAGTMNTEAFFGQGTRLTVV.

The CDR3 protein is CAISGSLNGNEQFF. In DNA form, the CDR3 reads TGTGCCATCAGCGGGAGCCTAAATGGCAATGAGCAGTTCTTC. The V gene is TRBV10-3, the J gene TRBJ2-1; maybe TRBD2 (6 bases). CDR3 length: 14 residues. Germline V gene data show CDR1 as ENHRY and CDR2 as SYGVKD. V lost 6 bases to trimming and J lost 6 bases, with 15 bases between them.

This sequence joins TRBV9 and TRBJ2-1; possible D gene TRBD2, 5 bases. The CDR3 loop spans 15 amino acids. V was pared by 0 bases and J by 3 bases, with 10 bases between. Per germline, CDR1 SGDLS and CDR2 YYNGEE. CDR3 nucleotides: TGTGCCAGCAGCGTAGACGGGAACATCTACAATGAGCAGTTCTTC. This translates into CASSVDGNIYNEQFF.

The chain links TRBV4-3 to TRBJ2-1, with D tentatively TRBD1 (5 bases). The V gene's germline CDR1 is LGHNA and CDR2 YSLEER. The germline V and J ends were trimmed by 0 bases and 0 bases, with 12 bases remaining between them. The CDR3 runs 17 residues. The CDR3 nucleotides are TGCGCCAGCAGCCAAGAGGTAACAGGTCTCTCCTACAATGAGCAGTTCTTC. Translation gives CASSQEVTGLSYNEQFF.

The rearrangement links TRBV5-6 to TRBJ1-3, with 10 bases identical to TRBD1. Per the germline V gene, CDR1 is SGHDT and CDR2 is YYEEEE. Trimming cost V 3 bases and J 4 bases; bases outside gene matches: 4. The CDR3 is made up of 15 amino acids. The CDR3 DNA reads as TGTGCCAGCAGCTCCGACAGGGGGCGGGGAAACACCATATATTTT. This gives the protein CASSSDRGRGNTIYF.

This rearrangement joins TRBV7-9 to TRBJ2-6, with 7 bases matching TRBD2. V lost 8 bases and J lost 0; bases outside the gene matches: 10. Germline V gene sequence: CDR1 SEHNR, CDR2 FQNEAQ (reference sequence). The CDR3 is made up of 17 amino acids. CDR3 nucleotides: TGTGCCAGCGCCGTGTGGAGCGGGGACTCTGGGGCCAACGTCCTGACTTTC. Protein: CASAVWSGDSGANVLTF.

The chain has TRBV5-5 and TRBJ1-2, with 7 positions matching TRBD1. The CDR3 extends over 15 amino acids. Trimming cost V 6 bases and J 5 bases; bases outside gene matches: 13. Germline lookup yields CDR1 SGHKS and CDR2 YYEKEE (reference sequence). The CDR3 nucleotides are TGTGCCAGCATCGGAGGGGACAGCTCGGCTTATGGCTACACCTTC. Its protein is CASIGGDSSAYGYTF.

This chain's CDR3 is CASSLSRRGLETQYF. Written as DNA, the CDR3 is TGCGCCAGCAGCTTGAGTCGGCGAGGGCTTGAGACCCAGTACTTC. J is TRBJ2-5 and V is TRBV5-1, with a tentative D call TRBD2 (5 bases). This CDR3 has 15 amino acids. Germline V lookup: CDR1 SGHRS, CDR2 YFSETQ. V dropped 1 base and J dropped 5 bases, with 15 bases sitting between them.

J is TRBJ1-6 and V is TRBV14; TRBD1 matches at 9 bases. Germline V gives CDR1 SGHDN, CDR2 FVKESK. J gave up 6 bases and V 0 bases, and 6 bases lay outside the gene matches. The CDR3 runs 17 residues. The CDR3 DNA sequence: TGTGCCAGCAGCCAAGATAGGACAGGGGCTGGTAATTCACCCCTCCACTTT. The encoded protein is CASSQDRTGAGNSPLHF. The full variable domain, with the rest looked up from reference TRBV14 and TRBJ1-6, is EAGVTQFPSHSVIEKGQTVTLRCDPISGHDNLYWYRRVMGKEIKFLLHFVKESKQDESGMPNNRFLAERTGGTYSTLKVQPAELEDSGVYFCASSQDRTGAGNSPLHFGNGTRLTVT.

J is TRBJ2-7 and V is TRBV28; maybe TRBD1 (6 bases). CDR1 and CDR2 from the germline V gene are MDHEN and SYDVKM. V was cut by 5 bases and J by 5 bases, with 16 bases left in between. The CDR3 has 14 amino acids. The chain's CDR3 is CASSIYRDSNEQYF. The CDR3 region has the DNA TGTGCCAGCAGTATATACAGGGATAGCAACGAGCAGTACTTC.

By sample share, this clone is large. The chain couples TRBV7-2 to TRBJ1-2, with D unresolved. Germline CDR1 SGHTA, CDR2 FQGNSA. This CDR3 is built from 13 residues. V was trimmed by 5 bases and J by 7 bases, leaving 14 bases between them. The CDR3 here is CASSPSNRGGYTF. CDR3 coding DNA: TGTGCCAGCAGCCCTTCCAATCGGGGTGGCTACACCTTC.

This clone came up once. The chain recombines TRBV7-9 with TRBJ1-3; TRBD1 matches 10 bases. This CDR3 has 19 residues. CDR1 is SEHNR, CDR2 FQNEAQ, per germline (reference sequence). J gave up 0 bases and V 1 base, and 9 bases lay outside the gene matches. CDR3 residues: CASSLVMGQGFSSGNTIYF. Here the CDR3 DNA reads TGTGCCAGCAGCTTAGTTATGGGACAGGGGTTTTCCTCTGGAAACACCATATATTTT.

The rearrangement uses TRBV27 and TRBJ2-7, with D possibly being TRBD1 (10 bases). This CDR3 has 18 amino acids. The germline V gene encodes CDR1 MNHEY and CDR2 SMNVEV (reference sequence). The germline V and J ends were trimmed by 5 bases and 3 bases, with 26 bases remaining between them. The CDR3 protein is CASSLRDRGLAGLYEQYF. CDR3 nucleotide sequence: TGTGCCAGCAGTCTCCGGGACAGGGGTCTAGCGGGACTCTACGAGCAGTACTTC.

The rearrangement joins TRBV5-1 to TRBJ2-2; 7 bases map to TRBD1. From germline, CDR1 is SGHRS and CDR2 YFSETQ. After removal of 4 bases from V and 4 bases from J, the junction contained 10 bases not matched to a gene. The CDR3 runs to 16 residues. The CDR3 loop reads CASSPGRAGGTGELFF. CDR3 DNA: TGCGCCAGCAGCCCCGGACGGGCAGGGGGCACCGGGGAGCTGTTTTTT.

V is TRBV15 and J is TRBJ2-2; 9 bases fit TRBD2. The CDR3 loop spans 16 amino acids. Trimming removed 7 bases from V and 1 base from J; junction bases left unmatched: 7. Germline V lookup: CDR1 LNHNV, CDR2 YYDKDF (reference sequence). The DNA of the CDR3 is TGTGCCACCACGCTGCGGCGGGGGGGGAACACCGGGGAGCTGTTTTTT. As protein: CATTLRRGGNTGELFF.

The gene calls are TRBV7-2 and TRBJ2-1; 8 bases are shared with TRBD2. V shed 2 bases and J 6 bases; nucleotides not matched to a gene: 9. Germline CDR1 reads SGHTA; CDR2 reads FQGNSA. The CDR3 has 16 residues. This CDR3 reads CASSLFRGRSVNEQFF. The CDR3 DNA reads as TGTGCCAGCAGCTTATTTCGCGGGAGGTCCGTCAATGAGCAGTTCTTC.

The chain uses TRBV9 and TRBJ1-2, with D possibly being TRBD1 (6 bases). CDR1 and CDR2 (germline): SGDLS, YYNGEE. V was pared by 0 bases and J by 2 bases, with 11 bases between. The CDR3 length is 15 residues. The CDR3 here is CASSVVPGGNYGYTF. The CDR3 bases are TGTGCCAGCAGCGTAGTACCGGGGGGCAACTATGGCTACACCTTC.

This clone came up a few times. The chain has TRBV2 and TRBJ1-6, with TRBD1 identical over 7 bases. This CDR3 comprises 14 residues. J was trimmed by 8 bases and V by 6 bases; bases with no gene match: 7. Germline V gene lookup returns CDR1 SNHLY and CDR2 FYNNEI. The CDR3 protein is CASSVRDRDSPLHF. For the CDR3, the DNA is TGTGCCAGCAGCGTAAGGGACAGAGATTCACCCCTCCACTTT.

The gene calls are TRBV6-5 and TRBJ1-1; no definite D call. The CDR3 is 15 amino acids. CDR1 MNHEY and CDR2 SVGAGI come from the germline V gene. Between the trimmed V and J ends, which lost 2 bases and 3 bases, there was a span of 13 bases. CDR3 in DNA: TGTGCCAGCAGTTACACCGCCACCCGGGACACTGAAGCTTTCTTT. Encoded protein: CASSYTATRDTEAFF.

V usage is TRBV7-3 and J usage is TRBJ2-5; 9 nucleotides line up with TRBD2. Per germline, CDR1 SGHTA and CDR2 FQGTGA. The CDR3 is 15 amino acids. The V gene end was trimmed by 3 bases and the J gene end by 5 bases; junction bases not matched to a gene: 7. CDR3 residues: CASSLGLAGRETQYF. The CDR3 DNA reads as TGTGCCAGCAGCTTGGGTCTAGCGGGACGGGAGACCCAGTACTTC.

V and J are TRBV4-1 and TRBJ2-7, with 12 bases aligning to TRBD2. This CDR3 comprises 15 residues. V lost 4 bases and J lost 3; bases outside the gene matches: 4. Germline V gene data show CDR1 as MGHRA and CDR2 as YSYEKL. CDR3 in amino acids: CASSLGLAGYYEQYF. The DNA for the CDR3 is TGCGCCAGCAGCCTAGGACTAGCGGGGTACTACGAGCAGTACTTC.

J is TRBJ1-1 and V is TRBV5-4; the D is unclear. Germline V gene sequence: CDR1 SGHNT, CDR2 YYREEE (reference sequence). This CDR3 is built from 11 residues. V was pared by 4 bases and J by 4 bases, with 5 bases between. Here the CDR3 reads CASSASTEAFF. CDR3 DNA sequence: TGTGCCAGCAGCGCGTCCACTGAAGCTTTCTTT.

This clone was found a few times. The V gene is TRBV9, the J gene TRBJ2-1; 9 bases match TRBD2. Germline loops: CDR1 SGDLS, CDR2 YYNGEE. The junction had 5 bases not matched to a gene; V was cut back by 6 bases and J by 4 bases. This CDR3 region has 14 residues. CDR3 nucleotides: TGTGCCAGCACGGGGCGGGGGGGATACAATGAGCAGTTCTTC. Translated, it gives CASTGRGGYNEQFF. Combining the CDR3 with reference TRBV9 and TRBJ2-1 gives the whole variable domain DSGVTQTPKHLITATGQRVTLRCSPRSGDLSVYWYQQSLDQGLQFLIQYYNGEERAKGNILERFSAQQFPDLHSELNLSSLELGDSALYFCASTGRGGYNEQFFGPGTRLTVL.

The chain carries TRBV7-9 and TRBJ2-1, with TRBD1 identical over 9 bases. The CDR3 totals 15 residues. Germline V CDR1 and CDR2: SEHNR, FQNEAQ (reference sequence). V dropped 5 bases and J dropped 5; count of bases not matched to a gene: 7. CDR3 in amino acids: CASSARQGGDNEQFF. The CDR3 DNA reads as TGTGCCAGCAGCGCCCGACAGGGGGGAGACAATGAGCAGTTCTTC.

The gene calls are TRBV6-1 and TRBJ2-7, with 9 bases matching TRBD2. The CDR3 extends over 15 amino acids. The J segment lost 3 bases and the V segment lost 1 base, leaving 4 bases of the junction unmatched. Per germline, CDR1 MNHNS and CDR2 SASEGT. CDR3 sequence: CASSEGLAGLYEQYF. For the CDR3, the DNA is TGTGCCAGCAGTGAAGGGCTAGCGGGGCTCTACGAGCAGTACTTC.

On this clone: It is unclear where the CDR3 begins or ends on the DNA, so no DNA is shown, and the CDR3 is as TCRdb lists it. This chain connects TRBV27 to TRBJ2-3; TRBD1 was called by the table and not checked on the DNA. Germline V gene data show CDR1 as MNHEY and CDR2 as SMNVEV (reference sequence). The CDR3 is 16 residues long, counting both termini. The CDR3 reads CASSFLAGGPPDTQYF.

This chain connects TRBV5-4 to TRBJ1-2, with a tentative D call TRBD1 (5 bases). This CDR3 is 14 amino acids long. Between the trimmed V and J ends, which lost 4 bases and 4 bases, there was a span of 14 bases. Germline V gene sequence: CDR1 SGHNT, CDR2 YYREEE (reference sequence). The CDR3 protein is CASSPGGSSYGYTF. The CDR3, as DNA: TGTGCCAGCAGCCCCGGGGGGTCCTCCTATGGCTACACCTTC. Using reference TRBV5-4 and TRBJ1-2 for the parts outside the CDR3, the full variable domain is ETGVTQSPTHLIKTRGQQVTLRCSSQSGHNTVSWYQQALGQGPQFIFQYYREEENGRGNFPPRFSGLQFPNYSSELNVNALELDDSALYLCASSPGGSSYGYTFGSGTRLTVV.